This paragraph covers one TCR beta chain sequence. Its target antigen remains unknown. The sample holds no much larger clone one base away, and base qualities are not on file. These data belong to a study of blood T cells in healthy people across ages (dated by TCRdb to the mid-2010s). Some background on the complete study: In model experiments, template switching captured about one uniquely barcoded TCR beta cDNA molecule for every two T cells. The study analyzed two additional independent replicas of 1 million unique cDNA reads from the same blood draw for two donors, one aged 18 to 29 and one aged 80 or older. Age-related changes in TCR beta repertoire diversity were measured in the study by deep sequencing normalized with unique cDNA molecular identifiers. To avoid experimental bias, donors of different ages were randomly spread across the sequencing lanes. The donors were split into four age groups: young (average about 15 years), middle-aged (nearly 40), aged (approximately 60) and long-lived (approximately 80).

The protocol used for the library was 5' RACE. Sequencing used an Illumina HiSeq 2500. A second PCR of about 6 to 11 cycles was performed with a sample-barcoded 5' primer and a J-beta primer mix. A template-switch 5' adaptor carrying 12 random nucleotides introduced a unique molecular identifier onto each TCR beta cDNA molecule. Each sample yielded at least 2.5 million CDR3-containing paired-end reads. All of the RNA was converted into first-strand cDNA using the Mint cDNA synthesis kit, with a TRBC-specific oligonucleotide serving as the primer. Following uracil-DNA glycosylase treatment, a first 18-cycle PCR with universal primers M1SS and BC2_uni_R was performed on all cDNA. From the authors' description of their analysis: For normalization, 1 million high-quality reads, each with a distinct molecular identifier, were randomly selected from each sample. Reads with shared molecular identifiers were discarded instead of being binned into consensus sequences. MiTCR, with a Q25 quality threshold and the strictest error-elimination algorithm, was used for CDR3 identification, clonotype clustering and error correction. Lower-bound total TCR beta diversity was estimated with a nonparametric unseen species model using Euler transformation. TCRdb trimmed the raw reads at Q25, called clones with MiXCR and kept productive beta chains. Rows with one shared CDR3 protein collapse into an entry with the most common genes and DNA. The V and J calls come from TCRdb's annotation, not from the publication. This sample has about 640,000 distinct CDR3 sequences in its table, and roughly 53% of those were observed once. The top ten clonotypes cover approximately 40% of the sample.

CDR1 MNHEY and CDR2 SVGAGI are derived from the germline V gene. After removal of 2 bases from V and 9 bases from J, the junction retains 8 bases not matched to a gene. Reading from cysteine to phenylalanine, the CDR3 counts 16 amino acids. The only DNA kept is the CDR3, 48 bases in frame from the first base. What the authors observed across the whole study: Observed TCR beta diversity correlated strongly with the percentage of naive T cells measured by flow cytometry. Because profiling used bulk unsorted PBMCs, naive and antigen-experienced compartments could not be compared conclusively. Estimates of total diversity based on one million sequenced T cells were regarded as lower bounds and as underestimates. As age increased, observed TCR beta diversity per million T cells dropped in a roughly linear way, and a significant reduction was already evident by age 40. The long-lived group showed more naive CD4+ T cells, fewer expanded clones and increased TCR diversity than the aged group, suggesting age selection. Because donor CMV infection status was unknown, age-related changes in expanded clonotypes were potentially confounded.

Systemically healthy Caucasian individuals from Russia, around 39 in total and aged about 6 to 95 years, were included as donors. Each donor gave around 9.5 milliliters of peripheral blood, collected into EDTA-treated Vacutainer tubes. PBMCs were isolated by Ficoll-Paque density-gradient centrifugation, with at least 6.5 million obtained per sample. Total RNA was extracted from PBMCs with Trizol reagent, with at least 5 micrograms obtained per sample. Naive CD45RAhigh/CD27high T cell percentages were measured by flow cytometry on a PBMC aliquot from every donor. The sample comprised blood. This receptor chain uses TRBV6-5 and TRBJ2-2, with 11 central nucleotides matching TRBD1. The TCR comes from a man in his 60s in good health. The nucleotide sequence reads as follows: TGTGCCAGCAGTTACGCCGGGACAGGGGGGGCCAGGGAGCTGTTTTTT. It encodes CASSYAGTGGARELFF.